This T cell receptor (beta chain) was recorded in a study of blood T cells in healthy people across ages. Study conclusions and caveats: Estimated diversity across one million T cells was deemed an underestimate.

V gave up 1 base and J gave up 0 bases, with 19 bases separating them. The CDR3 has 19 amino acids. Looked up from germline, CDR1 is SGHDN and CDR2 is FVKESK. A second PCR, run for roughly 7 to 12 cycles, used a sample-barcoded 5' primer plus a J-beta primer mix. MiXCR, run by TCRdb on the 5' RACE reads, gives a single entry per CDR3 protein. The repertoire holds 780,000 or so distinct CDR3 sequences, with 25% as singletons. In the case of this clonotype: Antigen: not known.

Every participating donor contributed 9.5 to 10 milliliters of peripheral blood through a draw. These data were also reused for a study on T cells of mothers and their children. That source reports: All RNA that had been extracted was used for cDNA synthesis at approximately 1.5 ug per 15 ul.

This receptor was obtained from a boy aged 10-17 years in good health. The chain employs TRBV14 and TRBJ2-1; possible D gene TRBD1, 8 bases. Source material: blood. The CDR3 nucleotides read TGTGCCAGCAGCCAAGTGGGAGCGGACAGGGAGGGCTCCTACAATGAGCAGTTCTTC. Its translation: CASSQVGADREGSYNEQFF.